Following are 9 T cell receptor beta chains from one sample sequenced in a study of PD-L1 blockade in urothelial cancer. Time point of the sample: pretreatment peripheral blood. Assay used: immunoSEQ multiplex PCR; TCRdb lists only in-frame clones, some missing. The table shows 80,000 to 90,000 clones, with about 85% occurring only once. Sequencing used PBMCs, obtained around atezolizumab (anti-PD-L1) treatment. The source of these receptors is a man aged 55 to 69 with urothelial cancer.

The chain couples TRBV6-1 to TRBJ2-3; 8 nucleotides line up with TRBD1. There are 14 residues in the CDR3. Losses at the gene ends were 7 bases for V and 2 bases for J; bases not matched to a gene: 5. Germline V CDR1 and CDR2: MNHNS, SASEGT. CDR3 loop: CASIPTGATDTQYF. CDR3 nucleotide sequence: TGTGCCAGCATTCCGACAGGGGCCACAGATACGCAGTATTTT.

This sequence joins TRBV6-1 and TRBJ2-1; 10 nucleotides align to TRBD1. From germline, CDR1 is MNHNS and CDR2 SASEGT. The junction had 6 bases not matched to a gene; V was cut back by 4 bases and J by 6 bases. This CDR3 has 15 residues. CDR3 loop: CASSVPGQGVNEQFF. As DNA, the CDR3 is TGTGCCAGCAGTGTTCCCGGACAGGGGGTCAATGAGCAGTTCTTC.

The genes are TRBV30 and TRBJ2-2, with a possible D match to TRBD2 (6 bases). Looked up from germline, CDR1 is GTSNPN and CDR2 is SVGIG (reference sequence). The CDR3 loop spans 16 amino acids. V shed 1 base and J shed 3 bases, with 15 bases lying between them. The DNA of the CDR3 is TGTGCCTGGAGTGCAGGACTAACCCTGGACACCGGGGAGCTGTTTTTT. As protein: CAWSAGLTLDTGELFF.

The chain uses TRBV11-2 and TRBJ1-2; 9 positions agree with TRBD1. Germline V gives CDR1 SGHAT, CDR2 FQNNGV. The CDR3 extends over 13 amino acids. Trimming at V came to 4 bases and at J to 4 bases, leaving 1 base not matched to a gene. In DNA form, the CDR3 reads TGTGCCAGCAGCTGGACAGGGGTCTATGGCTACACCTTC. This encodes CASSWTGVYGYTF.

The chain recombines TRBV14 with TRBJ2-5, with D perhaps matching TRBD1 (6 bases). This CDR3 has 16 amino acids. V gave up 0 bases and J gave up 9 bases, with 20 bases separating them. CDR1 and CDR2 (germline): SGHDN, FVKESK. CDR3 DNA sequence: TGTGCCAGCAGCCAAGATCAAGGACAGACACACAGGGCCCAGTACTTC. This translates into CASSQDQGQTHRAQYF. The full variable domain, completed using reference TRBV14 and TRBJ2-5, is EAGVTQFPSHSVIEKGQTVTLRCDPISGHDNLYWYRRVMGKEIKFLLHFVKESKQDESGMPNNRFLAERTGGTYSTLKVQPAELEDSGVYFCASSQDQGQTHRAQYFGPGTRLLVL.

V gene TRBV19 combines with J gene TRBJ2-7; 8 bases match TRBD1. Losses at the gene ends were 7 bases for V and 2 bases for J; bases not matched to a gene: 7. Germline V gives CDR1 LNHDA, CDR2 SQIVND (reference sequence). This CDR3 is built from 14 residues. CDR3 protein: CASKTDREAYEQYF. The CDR3 DNA follows: TGTGCCAGTAAAACGGACAGGGAAGCCTACGAGCAGTACTTC. Combining the CDR3 with reference TRBV19 and TRBJ2-7 gives the whole variable domain DGGITQSPKYLFRKEGQNVTLSCEQNLNHDAMYWYRQDPGQGLRLIYYSQIVNDFQKGDIAEGYSVSREKKESFPLTVTSAQKNPTAFYLCASKTDREAYEQYFGPGTRLTVT.

The chain is built from TRBV7-8 and TRBJ1-3; possible D gene TRBD1, 5 bases. The CDR3 spans 12 residues. V lost 5 bases, J lost 8 bases, and 10 bases lay in between. CDR1 SGHVS and CDR2 FQNEAQ come from the germline V gene. CDR3 loop: CASSPTGDTIYF. The CDR3 region has the DNA TGTGCCAGCAGCCCCACGGGGGACACCATATATTTT.

The chain links TRBV5-1 to TRBJ2-5, with 10 nucleotides matching TRBD2. The CDR3 is made up of 16 amino acids. Losses at the gene ends were 0 bases for V and 4 bases for J; bases not matched to a gene: 6. CDR1 SGHRS and CDR2 YFSETQ come from the germline V gene. CDR3 coding DNA: TGCGCCAGCAGCTTGGGTTCTAGCGGGGGAATAGAGACCCAGTACTTC. Its translation is CASSLGSSGGIETQYF.

The rearrangement joins TRBV11-2 to TRBJ1-4; 10 bases align to TRBD1. This CDR3 is built from 14 residues. Germline CDR1 reads SGHAT; CDR2 reads FQNNGV. V shed 3 bases, J shed 8 bases, and the junction held 3 bases outside the gene matches. The CDR3 bases are TGTGCCAGCAGCTTCCGGACAGGGGGAGAAAAACTGTTTTTT. It is translated as CASSFRTGGEKLFF.